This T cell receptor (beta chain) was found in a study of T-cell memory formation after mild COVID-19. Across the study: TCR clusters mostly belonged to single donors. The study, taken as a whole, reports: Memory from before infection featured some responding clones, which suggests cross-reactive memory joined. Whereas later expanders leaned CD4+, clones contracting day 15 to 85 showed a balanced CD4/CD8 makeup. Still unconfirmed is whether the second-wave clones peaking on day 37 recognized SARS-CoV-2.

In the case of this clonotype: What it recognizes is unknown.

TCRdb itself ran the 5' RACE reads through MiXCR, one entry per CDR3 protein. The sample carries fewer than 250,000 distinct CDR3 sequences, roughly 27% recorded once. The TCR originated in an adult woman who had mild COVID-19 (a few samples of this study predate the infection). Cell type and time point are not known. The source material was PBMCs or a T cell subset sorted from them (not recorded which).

CDR3 loop: CASWGGAGANVLTF. The CDR3 DNA follows: TGTGCCTCCTGGGGGGGTGCTGGGGCCAACGTCCTGACTTTC. The V and J genes are TRBV30 and TRBJ2-6, with 7 bases fitting TRBD2. V gave up 7 bases and J gave up 2 bases; unmatched junction bases: 5. The CDR3 totals 14 residues. Germline V gives CDR1 GTSNPN, CDR2 SVGIG (reference sequence).